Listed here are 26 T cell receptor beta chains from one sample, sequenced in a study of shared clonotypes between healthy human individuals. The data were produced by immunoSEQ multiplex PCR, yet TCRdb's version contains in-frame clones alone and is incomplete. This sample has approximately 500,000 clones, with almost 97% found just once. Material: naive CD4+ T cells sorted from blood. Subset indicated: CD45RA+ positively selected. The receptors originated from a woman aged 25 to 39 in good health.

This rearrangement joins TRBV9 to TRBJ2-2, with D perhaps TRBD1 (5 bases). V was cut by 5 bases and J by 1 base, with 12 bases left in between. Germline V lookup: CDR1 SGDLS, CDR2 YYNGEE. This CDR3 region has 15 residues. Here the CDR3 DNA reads TGTGCCAGCAGTGCTCGGCAGGGGAACACCGGGGAGCTGTTTTTT. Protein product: CASSARQGNTGELFF. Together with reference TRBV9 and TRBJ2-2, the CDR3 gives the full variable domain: DSGVTQTPKHLITATGQRVTLRCSPRSGDLSVYWYQQSLDQGLQFLIQYYNGEERAKGNILERFSAQQFPDLHSELNLSSLELGDSALYFCASSARQGNTGELFFGEGSRLTVL.

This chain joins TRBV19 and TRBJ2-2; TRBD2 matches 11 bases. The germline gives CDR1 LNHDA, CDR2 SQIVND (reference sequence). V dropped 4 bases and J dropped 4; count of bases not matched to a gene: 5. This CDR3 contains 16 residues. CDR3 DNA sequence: TGTGCCAGTAGTAGTAGCGGGAGGGCCCGCACCGGGGAGCTGTTTTTT. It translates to CASSSSGRARTGELFF.

CDR3: CASSHPGTLVYEQYF. In DNA form, the CDR3 reads TGCGCCAGCAGCCACCCCGGGACATTAGTCTACGAGCAGTACTTC. The gene calls are TRBV5-1 and TRBJ2-7; a weak D match, TRBD1 (6 bases). Trimming removed 4 bases at V and 3 bases at J, with 17 bases between. The germline V gene encodes CDR1 SGHRS and CDR2 YFSETQ. This CDR3 spans 15 amino acids.

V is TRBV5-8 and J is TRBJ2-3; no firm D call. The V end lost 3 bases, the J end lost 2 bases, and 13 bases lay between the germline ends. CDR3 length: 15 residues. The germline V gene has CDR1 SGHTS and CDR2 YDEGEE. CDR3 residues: CASSSRSWATDTQYF. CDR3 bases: TGTGCCAGCAGCTCCCGGAGTTGGGCCACAGATACGCAGTATTTT.

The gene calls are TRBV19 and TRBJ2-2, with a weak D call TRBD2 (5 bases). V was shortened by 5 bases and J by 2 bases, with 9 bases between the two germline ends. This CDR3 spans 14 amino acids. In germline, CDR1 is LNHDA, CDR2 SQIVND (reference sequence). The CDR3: CASSFRDNTGELFF. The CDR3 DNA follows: TGTGCCAGTAGTTTCCGGGATAACACCGGGGAGCTGTTTTTT. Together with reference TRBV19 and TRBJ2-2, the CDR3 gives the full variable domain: DGGITQSPKYLFRKEGQNVTLSCEQNLNHDAMYWYRQDPGQGLRLIYYSQIVNDFQKGDIAEGYSVSREKKESFPLTVTSAQKNPTAFYLCASSFRDNTGELFFGEGSRLTVL.

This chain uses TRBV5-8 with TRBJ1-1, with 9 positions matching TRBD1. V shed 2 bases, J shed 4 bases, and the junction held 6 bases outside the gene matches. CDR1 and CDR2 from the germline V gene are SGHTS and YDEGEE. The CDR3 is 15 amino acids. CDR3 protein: CASSLLLTGGTEAFF. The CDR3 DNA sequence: TGTGCCAGCAGCTTACTCTTGACAGGGGGCACTGAAGCTTTCTTT.

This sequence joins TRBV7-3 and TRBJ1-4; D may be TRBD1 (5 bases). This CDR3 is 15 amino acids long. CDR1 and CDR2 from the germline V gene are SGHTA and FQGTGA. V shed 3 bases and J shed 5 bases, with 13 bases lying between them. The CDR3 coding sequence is TGTGCCAGCAGCTTCTGGGGCAGCACCAATGAAAAACTGTTTTTT. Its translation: CASSFWGSTNEKLFF.

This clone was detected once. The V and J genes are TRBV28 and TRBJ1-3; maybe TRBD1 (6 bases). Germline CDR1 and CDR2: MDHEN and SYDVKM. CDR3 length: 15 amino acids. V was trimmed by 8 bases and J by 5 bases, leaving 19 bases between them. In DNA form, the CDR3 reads TGTGCCAGCGCGAAGGGGGGCAGTGGGAGAAACACCATATATTTT. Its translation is CASAKGGSGRNTIYF.

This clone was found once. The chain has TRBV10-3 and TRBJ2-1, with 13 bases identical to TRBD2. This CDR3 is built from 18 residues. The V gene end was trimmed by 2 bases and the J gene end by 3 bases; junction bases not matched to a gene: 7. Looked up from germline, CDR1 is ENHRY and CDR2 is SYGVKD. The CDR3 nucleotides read TGTGCCATCAGTGAGCCCGGACTAGCGGGAGAGTTCTACAATGAGCAGTTCTTC. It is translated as CAISEPGLAGEFYNEQFF.

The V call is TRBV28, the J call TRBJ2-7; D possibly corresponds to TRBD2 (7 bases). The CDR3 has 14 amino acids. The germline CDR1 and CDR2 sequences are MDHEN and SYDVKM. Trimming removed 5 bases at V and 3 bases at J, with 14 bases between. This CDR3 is CASSGGGIGYEQYF. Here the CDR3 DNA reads TGTGCCAGCAGTGGCGGGGGCATAGGCTACGAGCAGTACTTC.

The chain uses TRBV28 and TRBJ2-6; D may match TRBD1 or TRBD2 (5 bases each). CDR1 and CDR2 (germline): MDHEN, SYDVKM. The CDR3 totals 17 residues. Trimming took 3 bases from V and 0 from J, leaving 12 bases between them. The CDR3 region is CASSFEGHHSGANVLTF. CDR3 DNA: TGTGCCAGCAGTTTCGAGGGGCACCACTCTGGGGCCAACGTCCTGACTTTC.

Here the CDR3 DNA reads TGTGCCACCAGCAGAGATCTCCCTCCCTTAGGAGGCAATGAGCAGTTCTTC. Its protein is CATSRDLPPLGGNEQFF. This chain joins TRBV15 and TRBJ2-1, with D possibly TRBD2 on 5 matching bases. V was trimmed by 0 bases and J by 6 bases, leaving 18 bases between them. The germline CDR1 and CDR2 sequences are LNHNV and YYDKDF (reference sequence). This CDR3 is 17 amino acids long.

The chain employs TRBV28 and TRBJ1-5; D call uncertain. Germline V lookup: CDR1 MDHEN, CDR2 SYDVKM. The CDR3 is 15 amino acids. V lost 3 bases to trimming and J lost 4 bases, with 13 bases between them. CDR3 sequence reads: CASSLTTRDNQPQHF. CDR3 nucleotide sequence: TGTGCCAGCAGTTTGACAACCCGCGATAATCAGCCCCAGCATTTT.

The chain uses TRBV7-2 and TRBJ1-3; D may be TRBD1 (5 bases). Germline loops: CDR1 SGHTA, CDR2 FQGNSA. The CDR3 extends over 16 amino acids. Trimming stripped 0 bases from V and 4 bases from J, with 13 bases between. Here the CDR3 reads CASSLAGGGNGNTIYF. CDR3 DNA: TGTGCCAGCAGCTTAGCGGGGGGAGGGAACGGAAACACCATATATTTT.

This chain's CDR3 is CASSMVTGRDEQFF. The CDR3 DNA is TGTGCCAGTAGTATGGTGACAGGGCGGGATGAGCAGTTCTTC. The chain employs TRBV19 and TRBJ2-1, with TRBD1 matching over 7 bases. The CDR3 covers 14 residues. The V gene end was trimmed by 3 bases and the J gene end by 8 bases; junction bases not matched to a gene: 7. The germline gives CDR1 LNHDA, CDR2 SQIVND (reference sequence).

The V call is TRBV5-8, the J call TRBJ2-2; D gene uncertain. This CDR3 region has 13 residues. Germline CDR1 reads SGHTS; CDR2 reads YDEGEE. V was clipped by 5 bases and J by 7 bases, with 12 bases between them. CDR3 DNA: TGTGCCAGCAGTCGGGTATACCACGGGGAGCTGTTTTTT. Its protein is CASSRVYHGELFF. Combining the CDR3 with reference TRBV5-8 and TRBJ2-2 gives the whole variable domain EAGVTQSPTHLIKTRGQQATLRCSPISGHTSVYWYQQALGLGLQFLLWYDEGEERNRGNFPPRFSGRQFPNYSSELNVNALELEDSALYLCASSRVYHGELFFGEGSRLTVL.

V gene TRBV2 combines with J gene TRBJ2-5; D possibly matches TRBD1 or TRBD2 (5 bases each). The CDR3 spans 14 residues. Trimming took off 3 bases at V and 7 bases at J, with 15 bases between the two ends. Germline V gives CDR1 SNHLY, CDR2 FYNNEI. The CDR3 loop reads CASSDGTPKATQYF. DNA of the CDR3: TGTGCCAGCAGTGACGGGACGCCCAAAGCGACCCAGTACTTC.

CDR3 loop: CASSSIAALYEQYF. The CDR3 nucleotides read TGTGCCAGCAGTTCCATAGCGGCCCTCTACGAGCAGTACTTC. J is TRBJ2-7 and V is TRBV6-6, with D possibly being TRBD2 (6 bases). Trimming shortened V by 4 bases and J by 3 bases, and 13 bases separated the two germline ends. CDR3 length equals 14 residues. Germline CDR1 MNHNY, CDR2 SVGAGI (reference sequence).

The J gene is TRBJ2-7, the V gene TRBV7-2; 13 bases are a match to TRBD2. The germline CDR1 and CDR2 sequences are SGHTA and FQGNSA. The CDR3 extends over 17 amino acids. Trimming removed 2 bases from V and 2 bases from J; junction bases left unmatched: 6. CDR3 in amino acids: CASSLLFTSGRAYEQYF. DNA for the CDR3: TGTGCCAGCAGCTTACTGTTTACTAGCGGGAGGGCCTACGAGCAGTACTTC.

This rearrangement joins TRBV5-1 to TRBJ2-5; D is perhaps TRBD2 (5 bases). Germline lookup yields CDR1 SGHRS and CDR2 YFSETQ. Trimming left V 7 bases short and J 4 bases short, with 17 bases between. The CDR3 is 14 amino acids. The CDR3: CASRLSNPTETQYF. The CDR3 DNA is TGCGCCAGCCGACTATCCAACCCTACAGAGACCCAGTACTTC.

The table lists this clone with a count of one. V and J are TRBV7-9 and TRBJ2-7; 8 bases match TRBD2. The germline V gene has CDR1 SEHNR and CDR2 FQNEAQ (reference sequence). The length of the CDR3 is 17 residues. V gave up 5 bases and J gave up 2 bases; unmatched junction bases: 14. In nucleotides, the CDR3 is TGTGCCAGCAGCCCGGAGCGGGGAGGGACTAGAACCTACGAGCAGTACTTC. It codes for CASSPERGGTRTYEQYF.

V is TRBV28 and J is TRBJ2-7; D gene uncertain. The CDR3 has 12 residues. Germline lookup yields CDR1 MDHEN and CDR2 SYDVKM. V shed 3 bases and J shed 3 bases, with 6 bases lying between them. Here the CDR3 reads CASSFGDYEQYF. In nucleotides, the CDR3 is TGTGCCAGCAGTTTCGGTGACTACGAGCAGTACTTC.

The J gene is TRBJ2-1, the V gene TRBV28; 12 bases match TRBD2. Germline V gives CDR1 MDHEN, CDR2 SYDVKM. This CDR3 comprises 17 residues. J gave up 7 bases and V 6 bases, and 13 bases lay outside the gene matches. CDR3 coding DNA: TGTGCCAGCAGGCCTGGGCTAGCGGGAGGGGAAATGAATGAGCAGTTCTTC. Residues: CASRPGLAGGEMNEQFF.

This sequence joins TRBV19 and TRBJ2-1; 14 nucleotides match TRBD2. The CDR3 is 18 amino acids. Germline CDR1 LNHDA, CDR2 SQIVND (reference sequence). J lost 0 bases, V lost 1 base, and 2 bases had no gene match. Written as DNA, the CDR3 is TGTGCCAGTAGTATAGTGGGGACTAGCGGGAGCTCCTACAATGAGCAGTTCTTC. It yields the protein CASSIVGTSGSSYNEQFF.

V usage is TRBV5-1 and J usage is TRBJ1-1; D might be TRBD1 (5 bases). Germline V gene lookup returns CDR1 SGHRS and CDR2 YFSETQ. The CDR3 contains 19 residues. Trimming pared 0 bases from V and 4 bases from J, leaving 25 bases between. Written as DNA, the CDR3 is TGCGCCAGCAGCTTGGCCGGCAACCAAGGAGGGACTGCCGGCACTGAAGCTTTCTTT. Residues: CASSLAGNQGGTAGTEAFF.

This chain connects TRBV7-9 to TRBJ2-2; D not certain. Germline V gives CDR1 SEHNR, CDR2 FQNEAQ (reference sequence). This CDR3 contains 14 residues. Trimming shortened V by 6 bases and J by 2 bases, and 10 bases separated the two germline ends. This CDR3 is CASSSTHNTGELFF. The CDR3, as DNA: TGTGCCAGCAGTTCCACTCACAACACCGGGGAGCTGTTTTTT.